This T cell receptor beta chain stems from a study of T cell repertoires in cytomegalovirus infection. Turning to the study itself: Indications of both CMV infection and matching HLA type were provided by public TCR beta signatures.

With 2 bases removed from V and 5 bases from J, the gap between germline ends came to 9 bases. The CDR3 spans 13 residues. Study-level findings and limits: Across the ex vivo response, the dominant clonotypes were HLA-C-restricted CMV-specific TCR beta clonotypes. Using cumulative public TCR beta family frequency, the authors identified those who carried CMV together with the relevant HLA.

TCRdb passed the reads through MiXCR, listing each CDR3 protein once. Of hundreds of thousands of distinct CDR3 sequences listed, roughly a sixth are singletons. This clonotype was seen more than once but under ten times. Its cognate antigen is unknown. The sequence was obtained from a human donor in good health (CMV status not recorded). Some clones in this sample may be carry-over from other donors' samples. Sequenced input: PBMCs. V and J are TRBV12-3 or TRBV12-4 and TRBJ1-2; D gene ambiguous. The CDR3 loop reads CASSLQSEYGYTF. The CDR3 region has the DNA TGTGCCAGCAGTTTACAGTCCGAATATGGCTACACCTTC.